Listed below are T cell receptor beta chains from one sample, sequenced in a study of T cell responses to AZD1222 COVID-19 vaccine. Generated by immunoSEQ multiplex PCR, the TCRdb table keeps only in-frame clones and is missing some. Here the sample spans about 150,000 clones, about 90% being singletons. The sequences come from peripheral blood, collected 28 days after the second AZD1222 dose. These receptors all stem from an adult who received the AZD1222 COVID-19 vaccine. Both conserved end residues are part of each CDR3. The order of the fields is J gene, clone size, V gene, D gene, CDR3 protein, CDR3 DNA. D genes are given only for firm matches. Not all rows give a size; the values are once, few, many and, for expanded clones, a class.

J: TRBJ2-1; size: .; V: TRBV19; D: .; CDR3: CASSVYSTNEQFF; DNA: TGTGCCAGTAGTGTCTACAGTACCAATGAGCAGTTCTTC
J: TRBJ1-2; size: .; V: TRBV18; D: .; CDR3: CASSQAPQANYGYTF; DNA: TGTGCCAGCTCACAGGCACCGCAAGCTAACTATGGCTACACCTTC
J: TRBJ2-3; size: .; V: TRBV5-1; D: .; CDR3: CASSPGSRGPTQDTQYF; DNA: TGCGCCAGCAGCCCAGGGTCCCGCGGACCAACCCAAGATACGCAGTATTTT
J: TRBJ2-1; size: .; V: TRBV5-1; D: TRBD2; CDR3: CASSSGLAGGSINNEQFF; DNA: TGCGCCAGCAGCTCGGGACTAGCGGGAGGGAGTATCAACAATGAGCAGTTCTTC
J: TRBJ1-5; size: once; V: TRBV28; D: TRBD1; CDR3: CASSRRGTGQFQPQHF; DNA: TGTGCCAGCAGTCGTCGCGGGACAGGGCAATTTCAGCCCCAGCATTTT
J: TRBJ1-5; size: .; V: TRBV2; D: .; CDR3: CASKEVGSNQPQHF; DNA: TGTGCCAGCAAGGAGGTGGGTAGCAATCAGCCCCAGCATTTT
J: TRBJ1-4; size: once; V: TRBV4-3; D: TRBD1; CDR3: CASNPTGTYNEKLFF; DNA: TGCGCCAGCAACCCGACAGGGACCTATAATGAAAAACTGTTTTTT
J: TRBJ1-1; size: .; V: TRBV18; D: TRBD1; CDR3: CASSVGPGGETEAFF; DNA: TGTGCCAGCTCAGTAGGTCCAGGGGGGGAGACTGAAGCTTTCTTT
J: TRBJ1-6; size: .; V: TRBV28; D: TRBD1; CDR3: CASSPRGGAGGTYNSPLHF; DNA: TGTGCCAGCAGCCCGCGTGGGGGGGCAGGGGGCACCTATAATTCACCCCTCCACTTT
J: TRBJ2-2; size: .; V: TRBV9; D: TRBD2; CDR3: CASSVVPTSGSTGELFF; DNA: TGTGCCAGCAGCGTAGTTCCGACTAGCGGGAGTACCGGGGAGCTGTTTTTT
J: TRBJ2-1; size: few; V: TRBV5-6; D: TRBD1; CDR3: CASSLTGGNEQFF; DNA: TGTGCCAGCAGCTTGACAGGGGGCAATGAGCAGTTCTTC
J: TRBJ2-2; size: few; V: TRBV4-1; D: .; CDR3: CASSPLPNTGELFF; DNA: TGCGCCAGCAGCCCCTTGCCCAACACCGGGGAGCTGTTTTTT
J: TRBJ2-2; size: .; V: TRBV5-4; D: .; CDR3: CASSLPVGAAGELFF; DNA: TGTGCCAGCAGCCTCCCCGTAGGGGCGGCCGGGGAGCTGTTTTTT
J: TRBJ2-2; size: .; V: TRBV28; D: TRBD1; CDR3: CASKGQGNTGELFF; DNA: TGTGCCAGCAAGGGACAGGGGAACACCGGGGAGCTGTTTTTT
J: TRBJ1-5; size: .; V: TRBV5-6; D: .; CDR3: CASSLTTTGQPQHF; DNA: TGTGCCAGCAGCTTGACTACAACGGGACAGCCCCAGCATTTT
J: TRBJ2-6; size: few; V: TRBV30; D: .; CDR3: CAWRASGANVLTF; DNA: TGTGCCTGGAGGGCCTCTGGGGCCAACGTCCTGACTTTC
J: TRBJ1-1; size: .; V: TRBV5-1; D: .; CDR3: CASSSLQGGATEAFF; DNA: TGCGCCAGCAGCTCGCTACAGGGTGGTGCCACTGAAGCTTTCTTT
J: TRBJ1-2; size: .; V: TRBV5-6; D: TRBD1; CDR3: CASSLDGTGISHTF; DNA: TGTGCCAGCAGCTTGGATGGGACAGGTATTAGCCACACCTTC
J: TRBJ1-2; size: few; V: TRBV5-8; D: TRBD1; CDR3: CASSSLGQGYGYTF; DNA: TGTGCCAGCAGCTCCCTGGGACAGGGTTATGGCTACACCTTC
J: TRBJ1-4; size: .; V: TRBV28; D: .; CDR3: CASSGTGEKLFF; DNA: TGTGCCAGCAGTGGGACGGGGGAAAAACTGTTTTTT
J: TRBJ2-7; size: .; V: TRBV12-3/TRBV12-4; D: .; CDR3: CASSFTNNEQYF; DNA: TGTGCCAGCAGTTTCACTAATAACGAGCAGTACTTC
J: TRBJ2-3; size: few; V: TRBV5-1; D: .; CDR3: CASSLGQSGFTDTQYF; DNA: TGCGCCAGCAGCTTGGGACAGTCGGGATTCACAGATACGCAGTATTTT
J: TRBJ2-3; size: .; V: TRBV5-1; D: .; CDR3: CASSSGSSSGADTQYF; DNA: TGCGCCAGCAGCTCGGGCAGCTCCAGTGGCGCAGATACGCAGTATTTT
J: TRBJ2-3; size: .; V: TRBV29-1; D: TRBD2; CDR3: CSVITTSGRASEADTQYF; DNA: TGCAGCGTCATCACTACTAGCGGGAGGGCCTCGGAAGCAGATACGCAGTATTTT
J: TRBJ2-2; size: .; V: TRBV3-1/TRBV3-2; D: TRBD2; CDR3: CASSQGGSVGELFF; DNA: TGTGCCAGCAGCCAAGGCGGGAGCGTCGGGGAGCTGTTTTTT
J: TRBJ1-5; size: .; V: TRBV19; D: .; CDR3: CASRLYSNQPQHF; DNA: TGTGCCAGTAGATTATATAGCAATCAGCCCCAGCATTTT